Below, 6 T cell receptor beta chains from the same sample are listed, as sequenced in a study of CD8+CD57+ T cells in acquired aplastic anemia (dated by TCRdb to the late 2010s). Data came from an Illumina HiSeq 2000. Genomic DNA served as template for TCR beta VDJ combination and CDR3 sequence profiling. TCRdb reprocessing: public reads trimmed at Q25 with fastp, clones called with MiXCR, in-frame beta chains kept. One record per CDR3 amino acid sequence lists the most common genes and DNA. Within this sample are about 400,000 distinct CDR3 sequences, with about two thirds of them counted one time only. The top ten clonotypes cover around 4% of the sample. Material for sequencing was sorted CD4+, CD8+, or CD8+CD57+ T cells (not recorded which) from PBMCs. These TCRs come from a human donor in good health, serving as a control.

This clonotype was counted ten times or more. The chain carries TRBV24-1 and TRBJ2-5, with 7 bases matching TRBD1. The V gene's germline CDR1 is KGHDR and CDR2 SFDVKD. Unmatched junction bases numbered 4, after V lost 7 bases and J lost 0 bases. This CDR3 has 14 residues. CDR3 residues: CATRGDSYQETQYF. The CDR3 nucleotides are TGTGCCACCAGAGGGGACAGCTACCAAGAGACCCAGTACTTC.

The chain couples TRBV12-3 or TRBV12-4 to TRBJ2-7; D unresolved. Trimming left V 3 bases short and J 5 bases short, with 11 bases between. This CDR3 region has 13 residues. The chain's CDR3 is CASSFTGRDEQYF. The CDR3 nucleotides are TGTGCCAGCAGTTTTACGGGTCGGGACGAGCAGTACTTC.

This clonotype was found a few times. This may stem from a read error, because a much larger clone lies one nucleotide away. The J gene is TRBJ2-1, the V gene TRBV10-3; D is uncertain. The germline V gene encodes CDR1 ENHRY and CDR2 SYGVKD. The CDR3 is 14 residues long. The CDR3 DNA is TGTGCCAGCAGTGGAACGGTTATTGGGGATGAGCAGTTCTTC. Translated, it gives CASSGTVIGDEQFF.

About this clonotype: A much larger clone lies one base from this, so it may be a read error. This chain's CDR3 is CASSSSQITLRGEAFF. For the CDR3, the DNA is TGTGCCAGCTCATCCAGTCAAATCACACTTCGAGGTGAAGCTTTCTTT. The chain employs TRBV9 and TRBJ1-1; no reliable D call. Germline CDR1 SGDLS, CDR2 YYNGEE. The V and J ends lost 7 bases and 7 bases respectively, with 26 bases between them. The CDR3 contains 16 residues.

The CDR3 nucleotides are TGTGCCACCAGCAGAGGGGGCGCTGCGGGGCAGTACTTC. This codes for CATSRGGAAGQYF. The chain is built from TRBV15 and TRBJ2-7; TRBD1 or TRBD2 may be the D gene (5 bases each). Germline-derived CDR1 and CDR2 are LNHNV and YYDKDF (reference sequence). The CDR3 runs to 13 residues. V lost 1 base and J 9 bases, leaving 13 bases between the germline ends.

This clonotype was detected ten times or more. The rearrangement uses TRBV29-1 and TRBJ2-4; maybe TRBD2 (6 bases). Germline V gene sequence: CDR1 SQVTM, CDR2 ANQGSEA. Trimming stripped 7 bases from V and 12 bases from J, with 16 bases between. This CDR3 is built from 11 residues. The chain's CDR3 is CSGHTGGTQYF. The CDR3, as DNA: TGCAGCGGACACACCGGGGGAACTCAGTACTTC. The whole variable domain, remainder taken from reference TRBV29-1 and TRBJ2-4, is SAVISQKPSRDICQRGTSLTIQCQVDSQVTMMFWYRQQPGQSLTLIATANQGSEATYESGFVIDKFPISRPNLTFSTLTVSNMSPEDSSIYLCSGHTGGTQYFGAGTRLSVL.